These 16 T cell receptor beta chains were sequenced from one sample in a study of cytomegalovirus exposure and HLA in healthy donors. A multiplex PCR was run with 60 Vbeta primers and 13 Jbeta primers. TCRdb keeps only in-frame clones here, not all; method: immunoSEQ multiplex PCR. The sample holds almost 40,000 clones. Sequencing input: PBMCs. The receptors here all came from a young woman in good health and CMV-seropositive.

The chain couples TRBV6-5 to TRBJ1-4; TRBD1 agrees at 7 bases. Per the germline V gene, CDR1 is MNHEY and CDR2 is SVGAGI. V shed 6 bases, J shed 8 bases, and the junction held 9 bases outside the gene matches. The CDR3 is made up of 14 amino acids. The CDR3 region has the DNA TGTGCCAGCAGGCGACAGGGTCGTGTGGAAAAACTGTTTTTT. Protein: CASRRQGRVEKLFF.

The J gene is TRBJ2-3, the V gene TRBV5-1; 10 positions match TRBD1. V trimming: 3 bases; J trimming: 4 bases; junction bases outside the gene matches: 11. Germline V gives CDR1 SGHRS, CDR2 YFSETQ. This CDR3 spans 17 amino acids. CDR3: CASSSYIRTGGPDTQYF. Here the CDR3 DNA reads TGCGCCAGCAGCTCCTACATAAGGACAGGGGGACCAGATACGCAGTATTTT. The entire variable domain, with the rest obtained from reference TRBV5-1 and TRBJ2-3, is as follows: KAGVTQTPRYLIKTRGQQVTLSCSPISGHRSVSWYQQTPGQGLQFLFEYFSETQRNKGNFPGRFSGRQFSNSRSEMNVSTLELGDSALYLCASSSYIRTGGPDTQYFGPGTRLTVL.

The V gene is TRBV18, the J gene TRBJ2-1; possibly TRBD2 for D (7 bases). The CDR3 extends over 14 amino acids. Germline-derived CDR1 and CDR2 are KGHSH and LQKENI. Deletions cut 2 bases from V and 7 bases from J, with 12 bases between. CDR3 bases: TGTGCCAGCTCACCAGGGGGGGGCGTAAATGAGCAGTTCTTC. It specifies CASSPGGGVNEQFF.

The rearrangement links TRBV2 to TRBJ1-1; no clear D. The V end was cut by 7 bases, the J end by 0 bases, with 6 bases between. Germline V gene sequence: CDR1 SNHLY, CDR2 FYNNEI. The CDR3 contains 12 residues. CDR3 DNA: TGTGCCAGCAACCGGTTGAACACTGAAGCTTTCTTT. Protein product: CASNRLNTEAFF.

The CDR3 protein is CAWTLGAGTGEKLFF. The CDR3 DNA is TGTGCCTGGACGCTGGGGGCAGGGACGGGTGAAAAACTGTTTTTT. The rearrangement uses TRBV30 and TRBJ1-4; a weak D match, TRBD1 (6 bases). Germline CDR1 is GTSNPN and CDR2 is SVGIG (reference sequence). Trimming stripped 4 bases from V and 7 bases from J, with 19 bases between. This CDR3 spans 15 amino acids.

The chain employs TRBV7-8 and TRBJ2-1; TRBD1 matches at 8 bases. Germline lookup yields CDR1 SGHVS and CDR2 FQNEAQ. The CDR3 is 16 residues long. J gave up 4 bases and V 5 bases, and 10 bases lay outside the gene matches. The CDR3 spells CASSPRQGRGYNEQFF. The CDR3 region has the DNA TGTGCCAGCAGCCCTCGACAGGGGAGAGGGTACAATGAGCAGTTCTTC.

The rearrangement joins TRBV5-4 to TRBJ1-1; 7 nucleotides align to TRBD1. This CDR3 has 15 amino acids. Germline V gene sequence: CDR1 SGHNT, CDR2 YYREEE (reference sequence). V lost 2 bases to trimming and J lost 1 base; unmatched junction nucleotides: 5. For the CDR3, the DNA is TGTGCCAGCAGCTTAGGGACAGTTTCGAACACTGAAGCTTTCTTT. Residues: CASSLGTVSNTEAFF.

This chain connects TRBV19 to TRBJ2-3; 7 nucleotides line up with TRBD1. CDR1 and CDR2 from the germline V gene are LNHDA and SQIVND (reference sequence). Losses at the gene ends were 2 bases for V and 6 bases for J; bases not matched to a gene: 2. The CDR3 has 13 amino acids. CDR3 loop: CASSIRGQDTQYF. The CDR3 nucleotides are TGTGCCAGTAGTATAAGGGGGCAGGATACGCAGTATTTT.

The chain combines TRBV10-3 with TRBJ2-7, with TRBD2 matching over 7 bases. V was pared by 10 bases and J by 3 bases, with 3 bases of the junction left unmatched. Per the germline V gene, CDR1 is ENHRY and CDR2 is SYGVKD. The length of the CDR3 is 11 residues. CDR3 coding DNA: TGTGCCACGGGGGGTGTCTACGAGCAGTACTTC. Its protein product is CATGGVYEQYF.

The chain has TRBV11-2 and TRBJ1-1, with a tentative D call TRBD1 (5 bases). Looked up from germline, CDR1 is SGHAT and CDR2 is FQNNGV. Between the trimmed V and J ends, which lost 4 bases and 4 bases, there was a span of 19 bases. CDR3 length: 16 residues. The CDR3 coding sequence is TGTGCCAGCAGCTATCACGGCGGAGGGACGAGCACTGAAGCTTTCTTT. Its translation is CASSYHGGGTSTEAFF. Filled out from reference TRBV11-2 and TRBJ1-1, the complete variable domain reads EAGVAQSPRYKIIEKRQSVAFWCNPISGHATLYWYQQILGQGPKLLIQFQNNGVVDDSQLPKDRFSAERLKGVDSTLKIQPAKLEDSAVYLCASSYHGGGTSTEAFFGQGTRLTVV.

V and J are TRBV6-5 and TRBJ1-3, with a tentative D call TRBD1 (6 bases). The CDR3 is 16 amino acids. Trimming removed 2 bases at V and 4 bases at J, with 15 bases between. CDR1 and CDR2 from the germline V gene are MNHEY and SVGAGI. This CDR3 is CASSYEGGWAGNTIYF. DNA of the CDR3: TGTGCCAGCAGTTACGAGGGGGGGTGGGCCGGAAACACCATATATTTT.

CDR3 nucleotides: TGTGCCAGCAGCCCGAGGGGGTCGGGCACCGGGGAGCTGTTTTTT. Protein product: CASSPRGSGTGELFF. The chain links TRBV27 to TRBJ2-2, with a tentative D call TRBD1 (6 bases). With 6 bases removed from V and 4 bases from J, the gap between germline ends came to 15 bases. This CDR3 contains 15 residues. Germline V gene sequence: CDR1 MNHEY, CDR2 SMNVEV (reference sequence).

The CDR3 region is CASSPPGAGGPTDTQYF. DNA for the CDR3: TGCGCCAGCAGCCCCCCAGGAGCGGGGGGGCCAACAGATACGCAGTATTTT. The rearrangement uses TRBV4-1 and TRBJ2-3; 10 bases are a match to TRBD2. The J segment lost 3 bases and the V segment lost 4 bases, leaving 10 bases of the junction unmatched. The CDR3 spans 17 residues. Per the germline V gene, CDR1 is MGHRA and CDR2 is YSYEKL.

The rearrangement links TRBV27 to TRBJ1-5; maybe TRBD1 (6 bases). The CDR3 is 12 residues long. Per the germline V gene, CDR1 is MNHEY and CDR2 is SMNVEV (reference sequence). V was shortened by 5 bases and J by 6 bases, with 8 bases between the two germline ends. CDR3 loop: CASSAQGQPQHF. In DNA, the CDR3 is TGTGCCAGCAGTGCACAGGGTCAGCCCCAGCATTTT.

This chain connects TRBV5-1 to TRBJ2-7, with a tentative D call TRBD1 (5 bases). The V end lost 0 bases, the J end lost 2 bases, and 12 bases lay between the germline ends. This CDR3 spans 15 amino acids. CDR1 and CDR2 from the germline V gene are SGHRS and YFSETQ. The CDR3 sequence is CASSLGGRAAYEQYF. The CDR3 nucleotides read TGCGCCAGCAGCTTGGGTGGCAGGGCAGCCTACGAGCAGTACTTC.

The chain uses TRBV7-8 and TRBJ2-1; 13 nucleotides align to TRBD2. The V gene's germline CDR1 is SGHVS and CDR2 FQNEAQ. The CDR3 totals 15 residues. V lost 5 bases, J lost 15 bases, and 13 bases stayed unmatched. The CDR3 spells CASSAGLAGTADSFF. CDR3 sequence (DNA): TGTGCCAGCAGCGCGGGACTAGCGGGGACCGCTGATTCGTTCTTC.